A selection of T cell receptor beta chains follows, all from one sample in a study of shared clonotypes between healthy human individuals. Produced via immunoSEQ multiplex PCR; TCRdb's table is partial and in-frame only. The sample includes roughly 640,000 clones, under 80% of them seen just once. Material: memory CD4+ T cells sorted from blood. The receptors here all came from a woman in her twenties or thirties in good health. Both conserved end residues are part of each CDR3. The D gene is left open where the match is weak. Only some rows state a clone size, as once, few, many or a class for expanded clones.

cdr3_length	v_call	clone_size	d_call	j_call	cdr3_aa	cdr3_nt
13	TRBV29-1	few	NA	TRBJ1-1	CSVDTGRNTEAFF	TGCAGCGTTGATACCGGGCGGAACACTGAAGCTTTCTTT
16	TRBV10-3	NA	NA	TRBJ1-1	CAISESVGLENTEAFF	TGTGCCATCAGTGAGTCGGTGGGTCTCGAGAACACTGAAGCTTTCTTT
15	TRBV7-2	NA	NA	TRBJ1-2	CASSLDDGRAYGYTF	TGTGCCAGCAGCTTAGATGATGGCAGGGCCTATGGCTACACCTTC
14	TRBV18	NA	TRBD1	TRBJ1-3	CASSRQGSGNTIYF	TGTGCCAGCTCTCGACAGGGTTCTGGAAACACCATATATTTT
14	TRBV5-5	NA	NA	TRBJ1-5	CASSLLQSNQPQHF	TGTGCCAGCAGCTTGTTACAGAGCAATCAGCCCCAGCATTTT
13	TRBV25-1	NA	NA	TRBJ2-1	CASSGPAYNEQFF	TGTGCCAGCAGTGGCCCAGCTTACAATGAGCAGTTCTTC
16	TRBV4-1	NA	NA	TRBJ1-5	CASSQELAVRNQPQHF	TGCGCCAGCAGCCAAGAATTGGCCGTCCGCAATCAGCCCCAGCATTTT
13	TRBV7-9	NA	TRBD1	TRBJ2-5	CASSLGQRETQYF	TGTGCCAGCAGCTTGGGACAGAGGGAGACCCAGTACTTC
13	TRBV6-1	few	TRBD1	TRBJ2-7	CASADRGPYEQYF	TGTGCCAGCGCGGACAGGGGGCCCTACGAGCAGTACTTC
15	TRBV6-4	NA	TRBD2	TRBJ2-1	CASSDGRGRALKQFF	TGTGCCAGCAGTGACGGTCGCGGGAGGGCCCTTAAGCAGTTCTTC
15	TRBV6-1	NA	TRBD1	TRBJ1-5	CASSDGQGGNQPQHF	TGTGCCAGCAGTGATGGACAGGGGGGCAATCAGCCCCAGCATTTT
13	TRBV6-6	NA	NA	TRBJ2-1	CASSYSNRDRAFF	TGTGCCAGCAGTTACTCGAACCGGGACCGCGCGTTCTTC
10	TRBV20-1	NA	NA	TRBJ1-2	CSASNYGYTF	TGCAGTGCAAGTAACTATGGCTACACCTTC
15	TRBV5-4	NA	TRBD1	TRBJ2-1	CASSWTGNSYNEQFF	TGTGCCAGCAGCTGGACAGGGAACTCCTACAATGAGCAGTTCTTC
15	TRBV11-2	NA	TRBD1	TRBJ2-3	CASSARDRYTDTQYF	TGTGCCAGCAGCGCCCGGGACAGATACACAGATACGCAGTATTTT
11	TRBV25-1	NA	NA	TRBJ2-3	CASSPKDTQYF	TGTGCCAGCAGTCCCAAAGATACGCAGTATTTT
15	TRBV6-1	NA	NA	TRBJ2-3	CASSAREGGADTQYF	TGTGCCAGCAGTGCCCGGGAAGGCGGCGCAGATACGCAGTATTTT
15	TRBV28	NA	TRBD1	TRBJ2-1	CASSSTGGSNNEQFF	TGTGCCAGCAGCTCTACAGGGGGCTCGAACAATGAGCAGTTCTTC
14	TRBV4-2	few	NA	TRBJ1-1	CASSQEVANTEAFF	TGTGCCAGCAGCCAAGAGGTGGCGAACACTGAAGCTTTCTTT
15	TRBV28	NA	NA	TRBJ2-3	CASSPDRSRTDTQYF	TGTGCCAGCAGTCCCGACAGGAGCAGGACAGATACGCAGTATTTT
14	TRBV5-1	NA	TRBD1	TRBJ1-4	CASSLQGADEKLFF	TGCGCCAGCAGCCTGCAGGGGGCAGATGAAAAACTGTTTTTT
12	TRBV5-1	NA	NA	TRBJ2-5	CASSERKETQYF	TGCGCCAGCAGCGAACGGAAAGAGACCCAGTACTTC
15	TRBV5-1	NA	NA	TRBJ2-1	CASSYDSPTYNEQFF	TGCGCCAGCAGCTACGACAGCCCTACCTACAATGAGCAGTTCTTC
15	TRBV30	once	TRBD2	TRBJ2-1	CAWSAGLVNLNEQFF	TGTGCCTGGAGTGCGGGACTAGTAAACTTGAATGAGCAGTTCTTC
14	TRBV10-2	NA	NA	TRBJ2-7	CASSEFQGPYEQYF	TGCGCCAGCAGTGAGTTTCAAGGCCCCTACGAGCAGTACTTC
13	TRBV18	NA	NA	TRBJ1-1	CASSPTGEHEAFF	TGTGCCAGCTCACCAACGGGGGAGCATGAAGCTTTCTTT
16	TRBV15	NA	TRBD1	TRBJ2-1	CATSRDPGQGFNEQFF	TGTGCCACCAGCAGAGACCCGGGACAGGGGTTCAATGAGCAGTTCTTC
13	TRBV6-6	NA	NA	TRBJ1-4	CASASGSDEKLFF	TGTGCCAGCGCGAGCGGGTCCGATGAAAAACTGTTTTTT
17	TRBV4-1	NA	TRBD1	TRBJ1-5	CASSQGGGTVRNQPQHF	TGCGCCAGCAGCCAAGGCGGTGGGACAGTACGCAATCAGCCCCAGCATTTT
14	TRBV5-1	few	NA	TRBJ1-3	CASSQDSPGNTIYF	TGCGCCAGCAGTCAGGACAGCCCTGGAAACACCATATATTTT
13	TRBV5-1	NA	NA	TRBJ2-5	CASSLTPGETQYF	TGCGCCAGCAGCCTGACCCCGGGGGAGACCCAGTACTTC
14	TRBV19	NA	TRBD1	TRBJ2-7	CASSSRQGFSEQYF	TGTGCCAGTAGTTCGAGACAGGGATTTTCCGAGCAGTACTTC
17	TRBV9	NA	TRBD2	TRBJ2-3	CASSPRPAGGRTDTQYF	TGTGCCAGCAGCCCGCGCCCTGCGGGGGGGCGGACAGATACGCAGTATTTT
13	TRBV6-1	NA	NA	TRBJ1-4	CASNQVINEKLFF	TGTGCCAGCAACCAGGTGATTAATGAAAAACTGTTTTTT
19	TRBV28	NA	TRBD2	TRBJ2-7	CASSSVSGSRAGGPHEQYF	TGTGCCAGCAGCTCCGTTTCTGGTTCTAGAGCGGGAGGGCCACACGAGCAGTACTTC
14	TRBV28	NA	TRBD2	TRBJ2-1	CASSVSGRVNEQFF	TGTGCCAGCAGTGTTAGCGGGAGGGTCAATGAGCAGTTCTTC
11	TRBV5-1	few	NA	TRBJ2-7	CASRSEYEQYF	TGCGCCAGCAGATCTGAGTACGAGCAGTACTTC
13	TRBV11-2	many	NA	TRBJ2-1	CASSSGGYNEQFF	TGTGCCAGCAGCTCCGGCGGTTACAATGAGCAGTTCTTC
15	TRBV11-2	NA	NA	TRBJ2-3	CASSFRLSFTDTQYF	TGTGCCAGCAGCTTCCGACTAAGTTTCACAGATACGCAGTATTTT
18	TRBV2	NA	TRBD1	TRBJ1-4	CASSTRTGGFRTNEKLFF	TGTGCCAGCAGTACCAGGACAGGGGGCTTTAGGACTAATGAAAAACTGTTTTTT
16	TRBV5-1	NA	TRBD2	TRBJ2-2	CASSLGLAGGTGELFF	TGCGCCAGCAGCTTGGGACTAGCGGGAGGCACCGGGGAGCTGTTTTTT
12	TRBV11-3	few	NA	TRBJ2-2	CASSFAMGELFF	TGTGCCAGCAGCTTCGCGATGGGGGAGCTGTTTTTT
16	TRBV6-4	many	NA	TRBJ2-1	CASSSGGRTTYNEQFF	TGTGCCAGCAGCAGTGGGGGACGAACAACCTACAATGAGCAGTTCTTC
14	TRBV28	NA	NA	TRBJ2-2	CASSLGQGTGELFF	TGTGCCAGCAGTTTAGGACAAGGCACCGGGGAGCTGTTTTTT
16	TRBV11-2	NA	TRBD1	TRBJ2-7	CASSSTLGQGGYEQYF	TGTGCCAGCAGCTCTACGTTAGGACAGGGGGGCTACGAGCAGTACTTC
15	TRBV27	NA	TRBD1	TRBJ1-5	CASRGTGKSNQPQHF	TGTGCCAGCAGGGGGACAGGGAAAAGCAATCAGCCCCAGCATTTT
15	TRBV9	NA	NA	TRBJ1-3	CASSVAITAGNTIYF	TGTGCCAGCAGCGTAGCCATAACCGCTGGAAACACCATATATTTT
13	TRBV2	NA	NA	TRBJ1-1	CASSDGDGAEAFF	TGTGCCAGCAGTGATGGAGATGGGGCTGAAGCTTTCTTT
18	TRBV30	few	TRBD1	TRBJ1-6	CAWSAAGTELAYNSPLHF	TGTGCCTGGAGTGCTGCGGGGACAGAACTTGCTTATAATTCACCCCTCCACTTT
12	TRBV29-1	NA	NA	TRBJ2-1	CSAQGAYNEQFF	TGCAGCGCACAGGGTGCCTACAATGAGCAGTTCTTC